The sequence of this TCR beta chain was determined in a study of siplizumab effects on memory and regulatory T cells. Turning to this clone: Its antigen is unknown.

Losses at the gene ends were 8 bases for V and 5 bases for J; bases not matched to a gene: 1. Germline V gives CDR1 MNHEY, CDR2 SVGAGI. The CDR3 sequence is 12 residues long. Findings and caveats of the study: Poor capture below about 10^-5 frequency left most alloreactive clones unmapped to unstimulated subsets. Naive T cells appeared more diverse than memory cells and seemed to be major alloresponse contributors. Alloreactive sequences from unstimulated CD4+ memory cells fell significantly with siplizumab.

Assay used: immunoSEQ multiplex PCR; TCRdb lists only in-frame clones, some missing. The sample holds around 100,000 clones, 80% to 95% seen once. The receptor was isolated from a human donor in good health. Sequences were obtained from CD4+ T cells sorted from blood. This chain connects TRBV6-5 to TRBJ1-1; 11 bases agree with TRBD1. The CDR3 bases are TGTGCCAGCGGGGACAGGGGGACTGAAGCTTTCTTT. It yields the protein CASGDRGTEAFF.